This is a list of T cell receptor beta chains from one sample in a study of T cells in Graves' hyperthyroidism and ophthalmopathy. TCRdb re-analysed the multiplex PCR reads in MiXCR, keeping a single row per CDR3 protein. The sample has about 360,000 distinct CDR3 sequences, under 15% seen once. The sample consisted of blood. These TCRs come from a young woman with Graves' hyperthyroidism. Both conserved end residues are trimmed from each CDR3. D genes are given only for firm matches.

v_call	j_call	d_call	cdr3_aa
TRBV28	TRBJ2-7	TRBD1	ASSFVGQGYEQY
TRBV5-6	TRBJ1-1	NA	ASSLHAEAF
TRBV3-1	TRBJ2-1	TRBD2	ASSSTSGGYNEQF
TRBV6-1	TRBJ1-3	NA	ASSILMGSGNTIY
TRBV9	TRBJ2-1	TRBD2	ASSGEAGGEQF
TRBV20-1	TRBJ2-5	TRBD2	SAPKAGGFQETQY
TRBV27	TRBJ2-2	NA	ASSLGPEAGELF
TRBV7-9	TRBJ1-2	NA	ASSLSSQVHNYGYT
TRBV27	TRBJ2-1	TRBD2	ASSLAGISYNEQF
TRBV18	TRBJ1-3	NA	ASSPGQVVTGNTIY
TRBV7-9	TRBJ2-1	NA	ASSFAIQGLSYNEQF
TRBV20-1	TRBJ1-1	TRBD1	SAGPQTGPNRGGAF
TRBV9	TRBJ2-7	NA	ASSQGGGRQY
TRBV5-1	TRBJ1-1	NA	ASSTIDTGAEAF
TRBV5-1	TRBJ2-1	TRBD2	ASSTSGSFSLQF
TRBV20-1	TRBJ2-1	TRBD2	SATSGSFTLYNEQF
TRBV4-2	TRBJ2-5	TRBD1	ASSQATGVGETQY
TRBV7-2	TRBJ2-1	NA	ASHKRGEDEQF
TRBV6-2/TRBV6-3	TRBJ1-1	NA	ASIYRAGNTEAF
TRBV5-1	TRBJ2-3	TRBD2	ASSYGTSGKTDTQY
TRBV2	TRBJ1-2	NA	ASMGRNYGYT
TRBV5-1	TRBJ2-6	TRBD1	ASSFTKGTGGVGSNVLT
TRBV18	TRBJ1-6	NA	ASSPPVGEGSPLH
TRBV12-3/TRBV12-4	TRBJ2-1	TRBD1	ASDGQGGINEQF
TRBV4-3	TRBJ1-3	NA	ASSQVRGGSGNTIY
TRBV7-3	TRBJ2-2	TRBD2	ASSSGLAGGPGELF
TRBV9	TRBJ1-2	NA	ASSVDPGVDYGYT
TRBV3-1	TRBJ1-4	NA	ASSPGRLNEKLF
TRBV19	TRBJ1-4	TRBD1	ATTKGQGVGEEKLF
TRBV2	TRBJ1-6	NA	ASTSSYNSPLH
TRBV2	TRBJ2-3	TRBD2	ASSGEGSADTQY
TRBV19	TRBJ1-5	NA	ASSPFWRGNQPQH
TRBV7-9	TRBJ1-1	TRBD1	ASSLGFWGRQGSPRRLNTEAF
TRBV5-1	TRBJ1-5	NA	ASSLAGQGDSNQPQH
TRBV5-8	TRBJ2-3	NA	ASTRGGPTFSTDTQY
TRBV28	TRBJ2-7	NA	ATRDADSYEQY
TRBV4-1	TRBJ1-3	NA	ASSQDSGTGNTIY
TRBV3-1	TRBJ2-7	TRBD2	ASRGISGRRGYEQY
TRBV4-3	TRBJ1-3	NA	ASSQDGTHSSGNTIY
TRBV12-3/TRBV12-4	TRBJ2-5	TRBD1	ASSPGRGQGWGETQY
TRBV10-3	TRBJ2-3	TRBD2	SIAGGTDTQY